This is a list of T cell receptor beta chains from one sample in a study of T cells after yellow fever vaccination. TCRdb redid the calling of the 5' RACE reads with MiXCR, one entry per CDR3 protein. The sample has over 250,000 distinct CDR3 sequences, around 5.2% seen once; the top ten hold roughly 3.5%. Sequenced material: CD4+ T cells sorted from PBMCs, taken on the day of the yellow fever booster vaccination. The receptors shown here come from a man aged 18 to 30 who received the YFV17D yellow fever vaccine. The CDR3 runs from the conserved cysteine through the conserved F or W. D genes are given only for firm matches.

j_gene | v_gene | d_gene | CDR3aa
TRBJ2-5 | TRBV3-1 | TRBD2 | CASSHQTRGLAGEETQYF
TRBJ1-4 | TRBV6-4 | . | CASSQVEGEKLFF
TRBJ2-5 | TRBV12-3/TRBV12-4 | TRBD1 | CASSPGQVPARETQYF
TRBJ2-3 | TRBV5-1 | . | CASSVTGDTQYF
TRBJ2-2 | TRBV5-1 | TRBD1 | CASRHTGVRELFF
TRBJ2-5 | TRBV20-1 | TRBD1 | CSASTPDRGLQETQYF
TRBJ1-5 | TRBV23-1 | . | CASIQPQHF
TRBJ2-5 | TRBV6-2/TRBV6-3 | . | CASSSRSYSGAGETQYF
TRBJ2-3 | TRBV29-1 | . | CSVVRRGADTQYF
TRBJ1-2 | TRBV4-2 | TRBD1 | CASSQARDRVFYGYTF
TRBJ1-6 | TRBV6-5 | . | CASSYEGANSPLHF
TRBJ2-3 | TRBV4-3 | TRBD2 | CASSQGGREGDTQYF
TRBJ1-4 | TRBV20-1 | . | CSATTGIGEKLFF
TRBJ2-5 | TRBV20-1 | TRBD2 | CSARVSGGSRYF
TRBJ2-3 | TRBV4-2 | . | CASSQWAGADLDTQYF
TRBJ2-3 | TRBV2 | . | CASSPQLKRSDTQYF
TRBJ2-5 | TRBV3-1 | TRBD1 | CASSPRDRIQETQYF
TRBJ2-3 | TRBV4-2 | TRBD2 | CASSQAPNSGGAGDTQYF
TRBJ2-3 | TRBV28 | . | CASSFGILTDTQYF
TRBJ1-1 | TRBV11-2 | . | CASRTSRLTVVNTEAFF
TRBJ2-1 | TRBV2 | TRBD2 | CASSLAGEAEQFF
TRBJ2-5 | TRBV5-1 | TRBD1 | CASSLVPGQQETQYF
TRBJ2-6 | TRBV12-3/TRBV12-4 | . | CASSPDTLTGANVLTF
TRBJ1-1 | TRBV27 | . | CASSLGLGGGLKEAFF
TRBJ1-1 | TRBV29-1 | . | CSVVPTEAFF
TRBJ1-1 | TRBV6-6 | . | CASSYRDGMNTEAFF
TRBJ2-3 | TRBV4-3 | . | CASSQTSTGRRTQYF
TRBJ2-1 | TRBV12-3/TRBV12-4 | . | CASSLRSNNEQFF
TRBJ1-2 | TRBV9 | TRBD1 | CASSATGTAIHF
TRBJ2-2 | TRBV4-3 | . | CASTGFASDTGELFF
TRBJ2-3 | TRBV29-1 | . | CSVKRTGLRDTQYF
TRBJ1-3 | TRBV5-1 | TRBD1 | CASSVQGALGNTIYF
TRBJ1-1 | TRBV20-1 | . | CSALWGTGGTEAFF
TRBJ2-1 | TRBV7-2 | . | CASSQGVLGYNEQFF
TRBJ1-4 | TRBV7-2 | . | CASSLNGGEKLFF
TRBJ2-3 | TRBV29-1 | TRBD2 | CSASGGLTDTQYF
TRBJ2-1 | TRBV7-3 | . | CASSLSQGIEQFF
TRBJ1-1 | TRBV6-5 | . | CASIFRGPAGTEAFF
TRBJ1-2 | TRBV5-1 | . | CASSLSGPANYGYTF
TRBJ1-5 | TRBV6-2/TRBV6-3 | . | CASLDRLDQPQHF
TRBJ1-6 | TRBV7-2 | . | CASRGPENSPLHF
TRBJ2-6 | TRBV5-1 | . | CASSSAPGHVSSGANVLTF
TRBJ2-5 | TRBV7-9 | . | CASSLSQQGETQYF
TRBJ2-7 | TRBV5-1 | TRBD1 | CASSTGQLSYEQYF
TRBJ2-2 | TRBV29-1 | . | CSVRRDTGELFF
TRBJ2-7 | TRBV6-5 | TRBD1 | CASSYSVGQDSYEQYF
TRBJ1-1 | TRBV6-1 | . | CASSEALAGYTEAFF
TRBJ1-1 | TRBV5-1 | TRBD1 | CASSLNTGVNTEAFF
TRBJ2-1 | TRBV3-1 | . | CASSQLGRDNEQFF
TRBJ1-3 | TRBV29-1 | TRBD1 | CSVDEGAENTIYF
TRBJ2-1 | TRBV20-1 | . | CSARPDPYNEQFF
TRBJ1-2 | TRBV4-3 | . | CASSQGDRHYGYTF
TRBJ2-6 | TRBV20-1 | . | CSASVATGANVLTF